These 10 T cell receptor beta chains share one sample of origin, sequenced in a study of T cell repertoires in cytomegalovirus infection. A single record per CDR3 protein comes from TCRdb applying MiXCR to the reads. Among under 350,000 distinct CDR3 sequences listed, around 10% were seen once. Specimen: PBMCs. The receptors shown here come from a human donor in good health (CMV status not recorded). Some clones in this sample may be carry-over from other donors' samples.

This clonotype was counted at least ten times. The rearrangement links TRBV7-2 to TRBJ2-3, with TRBD2 matching over 9 bases. J was trimmed by 4 bases and V by 1 base; bases with no gene match: 12. CDR1 and CDR2 (germline): SGHTA, FQGNSA. CDR3 length: 18 residues. The CDR3 DNA reads as TGTGCCAGCAGCTTAGTCTCGTTTAGCGGGGGCTCGGCAGATACGCAGTATTTT. This translates into CASSLVSFSGGSADTQYF.

This clonotype was seen at least ten times. V usage is TRBV5-6 and J usage is TRBJ2-1; the D gene is possibly TRBD2 (6 bases). V was trimmed by 6 bases and J by 7 bases, leaving 11 bases between them. The germline V gene has CDR1 SGHDT and CDR2 YYEEEE. The CDR3 is made up of 12 amino acids. CDR3 in amino acids: CASNRRGNEQFF. The DNA for the CDR3 is TGTGCCAGCAACCGCCGGGGGAATGAGCAGTTCTTC.

There are many counts of this clonotype. The chain recombines TRBV14 with TRBJ2-1; D ambiguous. Trimming took off 3 bases at V and 6 bases at J, with 21 bases between the two ends. Germline V gene lookup returns CDR1 SGHDN and CDR2 FVKESK. The CDR3 totals 17 residues. The CDR3 DNA follows: TGTGCCAGCAGCCACCCTAAGGCGGACCGGACCCGCAATGAGCAGTTCTTC. Protein product: CASSHPKADRTRNEQFF.

CDR3 nucleotide sequence: TGTGCCAGCAGCCAAGATATGGGAAACGCGGGCGGCTACACCTTC. It codes for CASSQDMGNAGGYTF. The V call is TRBV3-1, the J call TRBJ1-2; no reliable D call. CDR3 length: 15 residues. Looked up from germline, CDR1 is LGHDT and CDR2 is YNNKEL (reference sequence). Trimming removed 0 bases at V and 8 bases at J, with 16 bases between.

This clonotype showed up just a few times. The V and J genes are TRBV20-1 and TRBJ2-2; 7 nucleotides align to TRBD2. The CDR3 has 13 amino acids. Germline-derived CDR1 and CDR2 are DFQATT and SNEGSKA (reference sequence). V was pared by 1 base and J by 7 bases, with 3 bases of the junction left unmatched. CDR3 nucleotide sequence: TGCAGTGCTAGAGGTGCGGGAGACGGGGAGCTGTTTTTT. This gives the protein CSARGAGDGELFF.

This clonotype was seen repeatedly, ten times or more. V is TRBV28 and J is TRBJ1-4, with 8 positions matching TRBD1. The CDR3 is 15 amino acids. The ends lost 2 bases at V and 7 bases at J; junction bases unmatched: 6. In germline, CDR1 is MDHEN, CDR2 SYDVKM. Here the CDR3 DNA reads TGTGCCAGCAGTTTAAGTGGACAGGGAAGTGAAAAACTGTTTTTT. As protein: CASSLSGQGSEKLFF.

The table lists this clonotype with many counts. This sequence joins TRBV6-6 and TRBJ2-7; D might be TRBD1 (6 bases). The CDR3 has 12 amino acids. Germline lookup yields CDR1 MNHNY and CDR2 SVGAGI (reference sequence). Between the trimmed V and J ends, which lost 5 bases and 3 bases, there was a span of 8 bases. This CDR3 reads CASSKQGYEQYV. As DNA, the CDR3 is TGTGCCAGCAGTAAACAGGGCTACGAGCAGTACGTC.

This clonotype came up many times. The chain carries TRBV7-2 and TRBJ2-5; possibly TRBD2 for D (7 bases). Germline CDR1 reads SGHTA; CDR2 reads FQGNSA. The V end lost 3 bases, the J end lost 5 bases, and 16 bases lay between the germline ends. There are 15 residues in the CDR3. CDR3 sequence (DNA): TGTGCCAGCAGCTTGGAGGGGGGGCCGCGGGAGACCCAGTACTTC. Protein: CASSLEGGPRETQYF.

This clonotype showed up many times. The chain couples TRBV6-6 to TRBJ2-5; TRBD2 aligns across 10 bases. The CDR3 consists of 17 residues. Trimming at V came to 4 bases and at J to 0 bases, leaving 8 bases not matched to a gene. From germline, CDR1 is MNHNY and CDR2 SVGAGI (reference sequence). This chain's CDR3 is CASSLFSGGRYQETQYF. DNA for the CDR3: TGTGCCAGCAGTTTGTTTAGCGGGGGGCGGTACCAAGAGACCCAGTACTTC.

Many counts were recorded for this clonotype. The V gene is TRBV7-6, the J gene TRBJ1-5; D ambiguous. The CDR3 contains 15 residues. The V end lost 7 bases, the J end lost 4 bases, and 17 bases lay between the germline ends. CDR1 SGHVS and CDR2 FNYEAQ come from the germline V gene. CDR3 nucleotide sequence: TGTGCCAGCAACCTCGTGGGATTCGGGAATCAGCCCCAGCATTTT. Its translation: CASNLVGFGNQPQHF.